The rows below give T cell receptor beta chains drawn from one sample of a study of CD8 T cells in ankylosing spondylitis. One entry per CDR3 protein results from TCRdb running MiXCR on the 5' RACE reads. The sample holds 80,000 to 100,000 distinct CDR3 sequences, over 6.5% seen once. Sequencing used blood, either unsorted or a sorted T cell fraction (not recorded which). The origin of the receptors is a male donor with ankylosing spondylitis or in good health (not recorded which). The CDR3 runs from the conserved cysteine through the conserved F or W. D genes are given only for firm matches. Expanded clones get a size class; other rows say once, few or many, or leave the size out.

d_call,clone_size,v_call,cdr3_aa
TRBD2,many,TRBV7-7,CASSLTSGGAAEQFF
-,many,TRBV20-1,CSASGGSNQPQHF
TRBD2,many,TRBV7-8,CASSSLWGGSYNEQFF
-,many,TRBV29-1,CSVERFSGNTIYF
-,-,TRBV5-1,CASSLSTVTRGYEQYF
-,many,TRBV5-4,CASSLDFTGELFF
-,many,TRBV12-3/TRBV12-4,CASRRRETQYF
-,-,TRBV5-1,CASSPPLLDTGELFF
-,few,TRBV12-3/TRBV12-4,CASSFGRRTDTQYF
-,-,TRBV7-7,CASSLTVAYEQYF
TRBD2,few,TRBV3-1,CASSPGLAVSNEQFF
TRBD1,many,TRBV3-1,CASSHSSGGSSPLHF
TRBD1,-,TRBV6-2/TRBV6-3,CASTPAGGHQPQHF
-,few,TRBV20-1,CSQTGIKNDEQYF
-,many,TRBV5-5,CASSFRSEAGDQPQHF
-,few,TRBV9,CASSVGGSFYQETQYF
-,many,TRBV7-2,CASSSDFTDTQYF
TRBD1,many,TRBV7-2,CASSSQGVGQPQHF
-,many,TRBV7-2,CASSLGRTYTGELFF
-,-,TRBV5-1,CASRRETEAFF
-,few,TRBV18,CASSTGNTGELFF
TRBD2,many,TRBV4-2,CASSQNGRGALNEQFF
TRBD2,-,TRBV4-3,CASSQEGWTSGFYNEQFF
-,many,TRBV29-1,CSVGLGSGSNQPQHF
-,many,TRBV15,CATSRDLNRYEQYF
TRBD1,many,TRBV5-6,CASSWTGASYNEQFF
TRBD2,-,TRBV11-2,CASSLDQLAGGYEQFF
TRBD1,many,TRBV5-5,CASSLDDRGYRREETQYF
-,few,TRBV7-9,CASSLYSRATEAFF
-,many,TRBV20-1,CSAKGGALGTGELFF
-,-,TRBV7-2,CASSLGVGGPDTQYF